These 2 T cell receptor beta chains share one sample of origin, sequenced in a study of molecular identifiers for immune sequencing clone quantification. TCRdb re-called the PCR reads through MiXCR, storing one row per CDR3 protein. The data contain roughly 100,000 distinct CDR3 sequences, about 32% of them singletons. Material for sequencing was naive CD8+ T cells from blood, with Jurkat cell RNA spiked in. The sample's subset: FACS-sorted CD8+CD4-CCR7+CD45RA+ naive T cells. Every receptor here comes from a human donor in good health. Some libraries in this study had Jurkat cell RNA spiked in.

This clonotype was recorded a few times. The CDR3 loop reads CASGQWRASAASGTDTQYF. CDR3 DNA sequence: TGTGCCAGCGGCCAATGGCGGGCGTCGGCGGCTAGCGGCACAGATACGCAGTATTTT. This chain links TRBV6-2 or TRBV6-3 with TRBJ2-3; the D gene is possibly TRBD2 (6 bases). Germline CDR1 is MNHEY and CDR2 is SVGEGT. The CDR3 is 19 residues long. Trimming pared 8 bases from V and 1 base from J, leaving 28 bases between.

This chain connects TRBV28 to TRBJ2-7; either TRBD1 or TRBD2 may supply D (5 bases each). V gave up 6 bases and J gave up 1 base, with 13 bases separating them. This CDR3 is built from 14 residues. Germline CDR1 and CDR2: MDHEN and SYDVKM. The CDR3 here is CASSWGSYSYEQYF. CDR3 in DNA: TGTGCCAGCAGCTGGGGGAGTTATTCCTACGAGCAGTACTTC.